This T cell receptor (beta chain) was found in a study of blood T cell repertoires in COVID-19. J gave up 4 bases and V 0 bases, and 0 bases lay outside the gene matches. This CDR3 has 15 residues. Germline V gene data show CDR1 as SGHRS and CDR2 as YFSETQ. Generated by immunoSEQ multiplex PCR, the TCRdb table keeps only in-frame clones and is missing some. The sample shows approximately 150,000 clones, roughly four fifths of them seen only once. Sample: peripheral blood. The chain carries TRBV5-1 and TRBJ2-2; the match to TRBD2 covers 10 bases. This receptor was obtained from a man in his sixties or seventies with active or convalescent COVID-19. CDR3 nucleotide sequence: TGCGCCAGCAGCTTGGGACTAGCGGGCACCGGGGAGCTGTTTTTT. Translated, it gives CASSLGLAGTGELFF.